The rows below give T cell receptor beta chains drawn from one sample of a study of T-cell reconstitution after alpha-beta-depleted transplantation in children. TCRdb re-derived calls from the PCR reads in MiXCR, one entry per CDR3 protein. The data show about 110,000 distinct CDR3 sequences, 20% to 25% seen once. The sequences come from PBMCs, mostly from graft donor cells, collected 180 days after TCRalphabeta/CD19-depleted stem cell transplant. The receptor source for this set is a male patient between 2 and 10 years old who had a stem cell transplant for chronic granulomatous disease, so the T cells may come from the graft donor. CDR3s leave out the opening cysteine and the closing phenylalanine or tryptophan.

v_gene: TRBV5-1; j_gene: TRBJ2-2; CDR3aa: ASSSTESGELF
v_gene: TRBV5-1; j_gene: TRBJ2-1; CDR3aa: ASSLGLSESEQF
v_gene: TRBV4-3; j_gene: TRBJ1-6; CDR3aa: ASSQDPTFGLPLH
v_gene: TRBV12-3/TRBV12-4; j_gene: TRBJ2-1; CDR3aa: ASRELAGGPGEQF
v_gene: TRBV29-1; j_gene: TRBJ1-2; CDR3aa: SVENIYGYT
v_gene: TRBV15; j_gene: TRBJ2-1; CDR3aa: ATSRGISGRYNEQF
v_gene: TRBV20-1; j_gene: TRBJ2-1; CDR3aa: SARRLAIYNEQF
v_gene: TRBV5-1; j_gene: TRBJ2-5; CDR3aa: ASSLVLGPMMETQY
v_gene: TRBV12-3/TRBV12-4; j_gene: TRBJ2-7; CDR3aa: ASSSSRGTLL
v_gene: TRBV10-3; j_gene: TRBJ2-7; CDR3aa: AAGKDNSYEQY
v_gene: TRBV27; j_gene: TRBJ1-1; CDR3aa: ASSLYGFLNTEAF
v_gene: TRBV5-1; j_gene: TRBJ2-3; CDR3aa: ASSLVGATDYGTDTQY
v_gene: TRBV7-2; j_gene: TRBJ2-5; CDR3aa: ASSLGGSQETQY
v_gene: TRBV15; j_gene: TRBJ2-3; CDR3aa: ATSLAGEGTDTQY
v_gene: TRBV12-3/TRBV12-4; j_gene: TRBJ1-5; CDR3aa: ASSIFGHGQPQH
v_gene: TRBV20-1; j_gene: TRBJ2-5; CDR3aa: SARDLGDSQETQY